What follows describes a single TCR beta chain. This specimen comes from a study of T cells after somatic rescue of genetic block. The repertoire was sequenced with immunoSEQ multiplex PCR; TCRdb's copy has only in-frame clones and lacks some. The sample includes 70,000 to 95,000 clones, about 87% of them seen just once. Germline values: CDR1 MNHEY, CDR2 SMNVEV (reference sequence). This CDR3 spans 13 amino acids. The receptor comes from a woman aged 18-30 years. The sequenced sample consisted of peripheral blood mononuclear cells (PBMCs). The V gene is TRBV27, the J gene TRBJ2-5, with D perhaps matching TRBD2 (6 bases). The end of the DNA is better explained by TRBJ2-7, so the J call may be wrong. CDR3 sequence (DNA): TGTGCCAGCAGCCCCGGGAGCTCCTACGAGCAGTACTTC. It encodes CASSPGSSYEQYF.